This T cell receptor (beta chain) was profiled in a study of blood T cell repertoires in COVID-19. About the study: COVID-19 samples, acute and convalescent, were from the United States, Italy and Spain. Sources were T cells, B-cell-depleted T cells, or PBMCs; the material itself was cDNA or gDNA.

Trimming took off 6 bases at V and 2 bases at J, with 25 bases between the two ends. The CDR3 runs to 18 residues. The germline CDR1 and CDR2 sequences are SGHDT and YYEEEE. Source study methods: Counts of nucleated cells, estimated from reference gene primer amplification, were obtained. Sequencing was performed with immunoSEQ multiplex PCR; in TCRdb, only in-frame clones are kept and a portion is missing. Clonal size and the V and J genes are those of that table, whereas D and trimming came from the DNA. The data show about 200,000 clones, more than 75% seen once. In its sample, this clone was seen once.

Material: peripheral blood. This chain links TRBV5-6 with TRBJ2-3, with D possibly matching TRBD2 (7 bases). The sequence came from a middle-aged man with active or convalescent COVID-19. The CDR3 sequence is CASTGGRGSSWDTDTQYF. The CDR3 DNA reads as TGTGCCAGCACCGGGGGGAGGGGGTCTTCGTGGGACACAGATACGCAGTATTTT.